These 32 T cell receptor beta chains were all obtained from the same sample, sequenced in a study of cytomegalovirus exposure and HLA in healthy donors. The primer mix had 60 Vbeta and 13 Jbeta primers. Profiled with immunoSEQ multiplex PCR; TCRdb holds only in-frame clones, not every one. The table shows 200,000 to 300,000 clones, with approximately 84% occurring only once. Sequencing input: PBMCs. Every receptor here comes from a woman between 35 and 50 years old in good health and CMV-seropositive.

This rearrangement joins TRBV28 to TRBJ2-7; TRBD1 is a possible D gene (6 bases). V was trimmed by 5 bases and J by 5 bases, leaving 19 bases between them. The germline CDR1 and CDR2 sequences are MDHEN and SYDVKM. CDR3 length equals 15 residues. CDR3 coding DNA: TGTGCCAGCAGTCCCCGTACCGGGACAAGGAACGAGCAGTACTTC. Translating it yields CASSPRTGTRNEQYF.

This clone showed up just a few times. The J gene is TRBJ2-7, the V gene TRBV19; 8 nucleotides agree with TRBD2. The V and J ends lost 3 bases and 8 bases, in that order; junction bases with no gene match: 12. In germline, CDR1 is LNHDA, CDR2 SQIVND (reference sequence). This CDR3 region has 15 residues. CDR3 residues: CASSILGSGGLKQYF. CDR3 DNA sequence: TGTGCCAGTAGTATTCTGGGAAGCGGGGGCTTGAAGCAGTACTTC.

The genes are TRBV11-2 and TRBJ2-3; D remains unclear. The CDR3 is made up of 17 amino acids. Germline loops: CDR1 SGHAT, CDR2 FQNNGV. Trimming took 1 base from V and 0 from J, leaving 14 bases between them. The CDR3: CASSLGLATLSTDTQYF. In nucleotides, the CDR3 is TGTGCCAGCAGCTTAGGGTTAGCAACTCTTAGCACAGATACGCAGTATTTT.

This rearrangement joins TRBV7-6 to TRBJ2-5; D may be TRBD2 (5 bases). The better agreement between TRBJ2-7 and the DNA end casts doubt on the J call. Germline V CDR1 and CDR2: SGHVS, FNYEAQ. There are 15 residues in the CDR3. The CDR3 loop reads CASSSGVGSSYEQYF. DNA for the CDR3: TGTGCCAGCAGCTCCGGGGTCGGCAGCTCCTACGAGCAGTACTTC.

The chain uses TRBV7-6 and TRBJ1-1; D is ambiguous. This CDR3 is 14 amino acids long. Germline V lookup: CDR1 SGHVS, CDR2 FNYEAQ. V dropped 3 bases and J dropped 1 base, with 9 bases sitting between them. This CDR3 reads CASSLDSSNTEAFF. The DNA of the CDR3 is TGTGCCAGCAGCTTGGACTCTTCGAACACTGAAGCTTTCTTT.

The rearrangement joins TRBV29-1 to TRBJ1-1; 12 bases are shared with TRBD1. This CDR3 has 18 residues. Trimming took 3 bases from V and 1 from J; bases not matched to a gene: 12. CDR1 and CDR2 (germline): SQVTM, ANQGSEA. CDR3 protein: CSVETYRDRGLRNTEAFF. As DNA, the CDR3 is TGCAGCGTTGAGACTTACCGGGACAGGGGGCTTAGGAACACTGAAGCTTTCTTT.

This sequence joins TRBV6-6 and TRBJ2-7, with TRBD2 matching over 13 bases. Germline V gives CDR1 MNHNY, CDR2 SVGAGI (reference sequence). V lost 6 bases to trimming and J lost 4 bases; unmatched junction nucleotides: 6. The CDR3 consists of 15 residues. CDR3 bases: TGTGCCAGCAGACCGGGACTAGCGGGACGTTACGAGCAGTACTTC. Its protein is CASRPGLAGRYEQYF.

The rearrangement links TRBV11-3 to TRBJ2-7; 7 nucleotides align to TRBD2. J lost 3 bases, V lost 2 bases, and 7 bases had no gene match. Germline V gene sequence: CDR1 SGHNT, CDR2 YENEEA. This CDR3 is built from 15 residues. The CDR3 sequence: CASSLRAGTDYEQYF. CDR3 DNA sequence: TGTGCCAGCAGCTTAAGAGCGGGGACCGACTACGAGCAGTACTTC.

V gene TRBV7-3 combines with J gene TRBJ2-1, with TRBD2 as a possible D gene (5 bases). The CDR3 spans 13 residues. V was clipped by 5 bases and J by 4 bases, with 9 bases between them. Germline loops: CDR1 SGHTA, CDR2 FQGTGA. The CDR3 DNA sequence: TGTGCCAGCAGCCTAGCTGTATACAATGAGCAGTTCTTC. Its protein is CASSLAVYNEQFF.

The CDR3 bases are TGTGCCAGTAAGGAGAGGAGATTTTCTCCAGATACGCAGTATTTT. This codes for CASKERRFSPDTQYF. The chain is built from TRBV19 and TRBJ2-3, with D unresolved. Trimming removed 7 bases at V and 4 bases at J, with 18 bases between. Germline CDR1 is LNHDA and CDR2 is SQIVND (reference sequence). This CDR3 region has 15 residues.

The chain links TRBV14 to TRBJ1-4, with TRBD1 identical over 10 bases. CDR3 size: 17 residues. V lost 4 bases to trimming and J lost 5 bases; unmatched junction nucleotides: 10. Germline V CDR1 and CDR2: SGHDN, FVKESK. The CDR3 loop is CASSPPWTGGRNEKLFF. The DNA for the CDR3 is TGTGCCAGCAGCCCACCATGGACAGGGGGAAGAAATGAAAAACTGTTTTTT.

The DNA for the CDR3 is TGTGCCAGCAGTTTCTCGGTGTCTTACAATGAAAAACTGTTTTTT. This codes for CASSFSVSYNEKLFF. V and J are TRBV27 and TRBJ1-4; no definite D call. The CDR3 contains 15 residues. The germline V gene encodes CDR1 MNHEY and CDR2 SMNVEV (reference sequence). V was trimmed by 3 bases and J by 5 bases, leaving 13 bases between them. Full variable domain (outside the CDR3, taken from reference TRBV27 and TRBJ1-4): EAQVTQNPRYLITVTGKKLTVTCSQNMNHEYMSWYRQDPGLGLRQIYYSMNVEVTDKGDVPEGYKVSRKEKRNFPLILESPSPNQTSLYFCASSFSVSYNEKLFFGSGTQLSVL.

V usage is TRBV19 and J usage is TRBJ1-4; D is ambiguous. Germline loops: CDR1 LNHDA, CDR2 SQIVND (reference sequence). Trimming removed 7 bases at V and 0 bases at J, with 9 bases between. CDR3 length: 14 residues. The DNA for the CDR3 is TGTGCCAGTAAAATAGCCGCAACTAATGAAAAACTGTTTTTT. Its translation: CASKIAATNEKLFF.

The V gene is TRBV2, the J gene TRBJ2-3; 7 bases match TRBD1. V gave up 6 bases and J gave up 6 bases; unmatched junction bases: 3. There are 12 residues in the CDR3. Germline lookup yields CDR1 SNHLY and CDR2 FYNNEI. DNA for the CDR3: TGTGCCAGCAGACTACAGGGGGATACGCAGTATTTT. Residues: CASRLQGDTQYF.

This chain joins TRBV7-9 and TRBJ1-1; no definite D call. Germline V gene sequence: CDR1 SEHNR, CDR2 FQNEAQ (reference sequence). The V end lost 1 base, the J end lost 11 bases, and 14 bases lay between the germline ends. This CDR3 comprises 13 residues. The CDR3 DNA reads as TGTGCCAGCAGCTTAGGTCCAGGCCCGGTTGCTTTCTTT. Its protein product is CASSLGPGPVAFF.

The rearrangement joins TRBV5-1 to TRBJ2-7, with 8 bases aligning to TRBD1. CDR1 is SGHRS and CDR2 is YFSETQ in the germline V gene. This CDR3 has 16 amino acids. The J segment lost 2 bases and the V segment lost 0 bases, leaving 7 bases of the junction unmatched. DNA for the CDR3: TGCGCCAGCAGCTTGGAATGGTCAGGGGGCCCCTACGAGCAGTACTTC. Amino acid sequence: CASSLEWSGGPYEQYF. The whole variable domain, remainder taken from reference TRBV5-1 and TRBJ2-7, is KAGVTQTPRYLIKTRGQQVTLSCSPISGHRSVSWYQQTPGQGLQFLFEYFSETQRNKGNFPGRFSGRQFSNSRSEMNVSTLELGDSALYLCASSLEWSGGPYEQYFGPGTRLTVT.

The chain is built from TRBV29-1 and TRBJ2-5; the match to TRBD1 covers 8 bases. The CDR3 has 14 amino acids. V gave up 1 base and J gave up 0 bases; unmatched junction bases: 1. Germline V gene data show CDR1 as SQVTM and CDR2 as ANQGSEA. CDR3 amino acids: CSVEGTGYQETQYF. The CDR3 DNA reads TGCAGCGTTGAAGGGACAGGGTACCAAGAGACCCAGTACTTC.

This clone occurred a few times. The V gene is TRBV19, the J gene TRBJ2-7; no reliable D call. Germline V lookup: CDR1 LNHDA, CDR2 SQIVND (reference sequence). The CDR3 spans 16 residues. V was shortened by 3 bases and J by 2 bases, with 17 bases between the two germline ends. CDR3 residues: CASSMGKEKTAYEQYF. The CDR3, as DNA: TGTGCCAGTAGTATGGGCAAAGAGAAGACGGCCTACGAGCAGTACTTC.

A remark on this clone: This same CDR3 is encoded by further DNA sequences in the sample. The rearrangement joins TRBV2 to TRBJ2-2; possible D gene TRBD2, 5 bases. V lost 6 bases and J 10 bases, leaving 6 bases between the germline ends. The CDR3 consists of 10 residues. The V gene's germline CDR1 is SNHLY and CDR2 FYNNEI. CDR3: CASRRVELFF. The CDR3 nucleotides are TGTGCCAGCAGGCGGGTGGAGCTGTTTTTT.

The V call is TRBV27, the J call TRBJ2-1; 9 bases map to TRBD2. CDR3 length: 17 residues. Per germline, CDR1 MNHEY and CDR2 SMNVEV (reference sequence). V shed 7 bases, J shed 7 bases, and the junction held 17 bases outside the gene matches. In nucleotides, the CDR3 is TGTGCCAGCACCATCCTCGGGCTAGCGGGATCGGGGAATGAGCAGTTCTTC. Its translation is CASTILGLAGSGNEQFF.

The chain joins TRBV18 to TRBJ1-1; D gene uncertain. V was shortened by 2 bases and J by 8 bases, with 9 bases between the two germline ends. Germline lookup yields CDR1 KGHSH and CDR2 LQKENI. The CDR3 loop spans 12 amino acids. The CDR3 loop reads CASSPYSLEAFF. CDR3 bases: TGTGCCAGCTCACCATATTCCCTAGAAGCTTTCTTT. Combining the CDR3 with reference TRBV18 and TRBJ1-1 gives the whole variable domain NAGVMQNPRHLVRRRGQEARLRCSPMKGHSHVYWYRQLPEEGLKFMVYLQKENIIDESGMPKERFSAEFPKEGPSILRIQQVVRGDSAAYFCASSPYSLEAFFGQGTRLTVV.

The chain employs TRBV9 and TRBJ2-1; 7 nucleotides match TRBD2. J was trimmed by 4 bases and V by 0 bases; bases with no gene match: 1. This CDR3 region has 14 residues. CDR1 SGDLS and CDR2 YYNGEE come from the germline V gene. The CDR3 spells CASSVGEGYNEQFF. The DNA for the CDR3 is TGTGCCAGCAGCGTAGGGGAGGGTTACAATGAGCAGTTCTTC.

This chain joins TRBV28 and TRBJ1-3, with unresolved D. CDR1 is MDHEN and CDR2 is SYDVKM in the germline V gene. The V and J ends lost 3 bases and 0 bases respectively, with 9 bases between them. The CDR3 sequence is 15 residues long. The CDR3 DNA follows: TGTGCCAGCAGTTTGCACGACAACTCTGGAAACACCATATATTTT. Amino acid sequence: CASSLHDNSGNTIYF.

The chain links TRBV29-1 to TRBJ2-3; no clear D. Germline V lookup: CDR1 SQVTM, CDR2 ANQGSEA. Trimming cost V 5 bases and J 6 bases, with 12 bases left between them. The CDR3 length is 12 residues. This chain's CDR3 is CSVSDTSDTQYF. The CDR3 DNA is TGCAGCGTTTCTGACACTTCGGATACGCAGTATTTT.

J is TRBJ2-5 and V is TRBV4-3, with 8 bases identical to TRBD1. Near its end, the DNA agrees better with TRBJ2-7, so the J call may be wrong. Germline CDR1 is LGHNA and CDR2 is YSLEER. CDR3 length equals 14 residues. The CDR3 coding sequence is TGCGCCAGCAGCCGGGACAGGAGCTCCTACGAGCAGTACTTC. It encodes CASSRDRSSYEQYF.

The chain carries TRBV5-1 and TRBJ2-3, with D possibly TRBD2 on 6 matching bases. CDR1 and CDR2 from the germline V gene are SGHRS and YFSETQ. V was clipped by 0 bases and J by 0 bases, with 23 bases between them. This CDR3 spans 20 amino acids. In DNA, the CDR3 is TGCGCCAGCAGCTTGGACCCAATTATCAGGAGGGACTTTAGCACAGATACGCAGTATTTT. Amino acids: CASSLDPIIRRDFSTDTQYF.

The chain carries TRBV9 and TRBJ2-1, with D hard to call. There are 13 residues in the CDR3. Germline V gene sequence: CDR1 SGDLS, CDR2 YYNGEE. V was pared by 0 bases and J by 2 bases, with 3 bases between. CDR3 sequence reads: CASSVATYNEQFF. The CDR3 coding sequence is TGTGCCAGCAGCGTAGCTACCTACAATGAGCAGTTCTTC.

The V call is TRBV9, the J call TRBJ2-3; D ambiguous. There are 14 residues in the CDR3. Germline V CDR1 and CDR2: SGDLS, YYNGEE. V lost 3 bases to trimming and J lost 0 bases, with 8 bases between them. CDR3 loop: CASSAYSSTDTQYF. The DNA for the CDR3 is TGTGCCAGCAGCGCCTACTCTAGCACAGATACGCAGTATTTT.

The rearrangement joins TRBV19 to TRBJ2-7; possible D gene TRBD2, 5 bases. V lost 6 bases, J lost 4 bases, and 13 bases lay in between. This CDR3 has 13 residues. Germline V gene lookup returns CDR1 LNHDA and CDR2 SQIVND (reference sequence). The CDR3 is CASSPSEVYEQYF. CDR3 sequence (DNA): TGTGCCAGTAGCCCTTCGGAGGTTTACGAGCAGTACTTC.

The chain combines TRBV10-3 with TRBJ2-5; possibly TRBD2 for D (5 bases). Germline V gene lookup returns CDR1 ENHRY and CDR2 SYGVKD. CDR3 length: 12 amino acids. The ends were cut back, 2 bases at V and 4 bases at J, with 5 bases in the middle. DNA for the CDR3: TGTGCCATCAGTGAGGCGGGAGAGACCCAGTACTTC. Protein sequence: CAISEAGETQYF.

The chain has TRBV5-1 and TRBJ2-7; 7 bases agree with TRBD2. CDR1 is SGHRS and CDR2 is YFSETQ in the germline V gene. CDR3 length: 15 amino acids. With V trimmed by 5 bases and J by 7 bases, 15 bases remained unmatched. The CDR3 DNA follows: TGCGCCAGCAGTTCCTTTGGGACTAACTCAGGGGAGCAGTACTTC. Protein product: CASSSFGTNSGEQYF.

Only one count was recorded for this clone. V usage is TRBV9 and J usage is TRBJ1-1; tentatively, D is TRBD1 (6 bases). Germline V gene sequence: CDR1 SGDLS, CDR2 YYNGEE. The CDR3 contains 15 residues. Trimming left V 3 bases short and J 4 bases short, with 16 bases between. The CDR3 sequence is CASSGPGQRITEAFF. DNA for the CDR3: TGTGCCAGCAGCGGACCCGGACAGAGAATCACTGAAGCTTTCTTT.